This TCR beta chain was found in a study of CD8+ T cells in alopecia areata. Across the whole study: Tofacitinib was taken orally by treated patients, and the dose was 5 to 10 mg twice daily.

Lesional scalp tissue (obtained by punch biopsy) and peripheral blood were collected from alopecia areata patients. RNA was extracted and reverse transcribed into cDNA as the sequencing template. Sequencing used immunoSEQ multiplex PCR; TCRdb keeps in-frame clones, though not all of them. The repertoire includes 170,000 or so clones, 50% to 75% of them detected once, and around 15% sits in the top ten. The CDR3 has 14 residues. Trimming pared 0 bases from V and 4 bases from J, leaving 12 bases between. Germline lookup yields CDR1 SQVTM and CDR2 ANQGSEA. This TCR was sampled from a human donor with alopecia areata. This chain joins TRBV29-1 and TRBJ1-1; weak D call: TRBD1 (6 bases). The sample was CD4+ T cells sorted from blood, taken at week 0. In nucleotides, the CDR3 is TGCAGCGTTGAAGATCCCGGGGGCGGCACTGAAGCTTTCTTT. Translated, it gives CSVEDPGGGTEAFF.